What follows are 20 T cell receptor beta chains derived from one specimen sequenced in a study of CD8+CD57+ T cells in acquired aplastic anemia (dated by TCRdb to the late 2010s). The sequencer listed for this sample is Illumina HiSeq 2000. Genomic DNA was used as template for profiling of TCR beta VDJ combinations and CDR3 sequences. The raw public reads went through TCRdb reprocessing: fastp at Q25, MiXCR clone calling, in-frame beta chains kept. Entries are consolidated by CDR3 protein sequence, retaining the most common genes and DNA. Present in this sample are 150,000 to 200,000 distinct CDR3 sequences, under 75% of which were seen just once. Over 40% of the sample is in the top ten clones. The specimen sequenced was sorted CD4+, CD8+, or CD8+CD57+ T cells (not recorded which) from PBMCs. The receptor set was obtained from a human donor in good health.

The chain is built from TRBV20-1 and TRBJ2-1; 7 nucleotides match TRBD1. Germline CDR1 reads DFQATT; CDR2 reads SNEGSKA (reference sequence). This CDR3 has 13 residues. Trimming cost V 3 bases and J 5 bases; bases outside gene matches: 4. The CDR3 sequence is CSASPTGNNEQFF. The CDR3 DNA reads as TGCAGTGCTAGTCCGACAGGGAACAATGAGCAGTTCTTC.

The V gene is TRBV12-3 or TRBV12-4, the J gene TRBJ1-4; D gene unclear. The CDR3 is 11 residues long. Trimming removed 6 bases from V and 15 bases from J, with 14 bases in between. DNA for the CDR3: TGTGCCAGCAGCCTTCTGGACCTAATGTTTTTT. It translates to CASSLLDLMFF.

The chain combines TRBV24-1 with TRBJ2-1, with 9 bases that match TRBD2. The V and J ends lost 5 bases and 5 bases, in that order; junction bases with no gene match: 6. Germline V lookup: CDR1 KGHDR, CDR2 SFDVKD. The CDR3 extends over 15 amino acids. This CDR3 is CATSGRRGGNNEQFF. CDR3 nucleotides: TGTGCCACCAGTGGTAGGCGGGGGGGGAACAATGAGCAGTTCTTC.

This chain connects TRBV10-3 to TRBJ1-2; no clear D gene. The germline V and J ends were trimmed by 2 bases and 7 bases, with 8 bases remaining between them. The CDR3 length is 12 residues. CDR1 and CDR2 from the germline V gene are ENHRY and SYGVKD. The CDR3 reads CAISEATSGYTF. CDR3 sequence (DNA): TGTGCCATCAGTGAGGCTACATCTGGCTACACCTTC.

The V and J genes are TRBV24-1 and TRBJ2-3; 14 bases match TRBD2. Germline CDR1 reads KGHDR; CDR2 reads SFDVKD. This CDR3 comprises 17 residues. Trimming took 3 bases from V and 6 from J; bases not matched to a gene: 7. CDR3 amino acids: CATSDLGLAGGPDTQYF. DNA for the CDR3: TGTGCCACCAGTGATCTCGGACTAGCGGGAGGACCCGATACGCAGTATTTT.

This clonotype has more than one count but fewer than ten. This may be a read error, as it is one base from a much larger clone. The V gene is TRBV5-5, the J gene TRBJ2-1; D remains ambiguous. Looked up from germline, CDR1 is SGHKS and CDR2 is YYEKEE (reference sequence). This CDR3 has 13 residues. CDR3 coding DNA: TGTGCCAGCAGCGACAAGCTATACAATGAGCAGCTCTTC. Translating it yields CASSDKLYNEQLF.

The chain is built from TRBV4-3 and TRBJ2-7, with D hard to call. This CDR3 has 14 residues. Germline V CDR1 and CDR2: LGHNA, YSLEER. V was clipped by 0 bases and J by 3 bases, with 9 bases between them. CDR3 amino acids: CASSQDATSYEQYF. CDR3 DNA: TGCGCCAGCAGCCAAGATGCGACCAGCTACGAGCAGTACTTC.

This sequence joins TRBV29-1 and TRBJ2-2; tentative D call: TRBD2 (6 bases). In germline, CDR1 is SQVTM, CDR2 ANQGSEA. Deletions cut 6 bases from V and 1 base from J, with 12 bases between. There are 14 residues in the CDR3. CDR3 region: CSVRVGGNTGELFF. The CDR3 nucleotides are TGCAGCGTCCGGGTGGGAGGGAACACCGGGGAGCTGTTTTTT.

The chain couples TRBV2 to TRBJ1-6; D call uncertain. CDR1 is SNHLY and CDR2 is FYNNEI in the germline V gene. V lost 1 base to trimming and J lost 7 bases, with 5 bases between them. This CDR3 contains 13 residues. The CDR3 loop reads CASSEVANSPLHF. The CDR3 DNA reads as TGTGCCAGCAGTGAAGTAGCAAATTCACCCCTCCACTTT. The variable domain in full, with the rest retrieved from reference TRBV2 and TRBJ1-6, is EPEVTQTPSHQVTQMGQEVILRCVPISNHLYFYWYRQILGQKVEFLVSFYNNEISEKSEIFDDQFSVERPDGSNFTLKIRSTKLEDSAMYFCASSEVANSPLHFGNGTRLTVT.

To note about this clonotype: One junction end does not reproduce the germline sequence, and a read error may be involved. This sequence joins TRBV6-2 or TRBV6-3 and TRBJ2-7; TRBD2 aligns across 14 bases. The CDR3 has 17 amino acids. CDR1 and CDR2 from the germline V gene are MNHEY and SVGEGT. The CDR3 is CACSYSPGLAGAVEQYF. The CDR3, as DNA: TGTGCCTGCAGTTACTCCCCGGGACTAGCGGGAGCTGTCGAGCAGTACTTC.

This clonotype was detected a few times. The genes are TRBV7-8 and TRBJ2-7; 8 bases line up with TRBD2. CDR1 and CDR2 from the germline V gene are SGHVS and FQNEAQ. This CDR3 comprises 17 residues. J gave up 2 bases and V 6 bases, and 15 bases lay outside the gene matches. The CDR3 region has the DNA TGTGCCAGCAGTTCCAGTGCCGGGACTAGTCTTCCCTACGAGCAGTACTTC. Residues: CASSSSAGTSLPYEQYF.

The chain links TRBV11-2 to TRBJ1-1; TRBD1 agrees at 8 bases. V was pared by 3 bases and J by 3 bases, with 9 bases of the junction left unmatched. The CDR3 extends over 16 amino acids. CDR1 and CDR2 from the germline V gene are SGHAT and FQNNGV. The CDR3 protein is CASSLRRVQGDTEAFF. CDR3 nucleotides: TGTGCCAGCAGCTTGAGAAGAGTACAGGGGGACACTGAAGCTTTCTTT.

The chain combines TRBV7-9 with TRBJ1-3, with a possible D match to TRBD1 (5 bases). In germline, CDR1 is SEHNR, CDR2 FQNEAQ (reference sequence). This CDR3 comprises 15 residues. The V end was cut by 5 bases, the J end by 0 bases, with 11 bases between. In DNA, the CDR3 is TGTGCCAGCAGCCAAGGGACGGTCTCTGGAAACACCATATATTTT. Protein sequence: CASSQGTVSGNTIYF.

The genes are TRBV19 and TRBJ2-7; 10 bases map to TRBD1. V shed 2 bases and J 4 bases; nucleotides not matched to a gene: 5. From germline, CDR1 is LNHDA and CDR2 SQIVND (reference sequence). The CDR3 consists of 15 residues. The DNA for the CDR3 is TGTGCCAGTAGTATAAGGGGGGACAGGGGATACGAGCAGTACTTC. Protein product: CASSIRGDRGYEQYF.

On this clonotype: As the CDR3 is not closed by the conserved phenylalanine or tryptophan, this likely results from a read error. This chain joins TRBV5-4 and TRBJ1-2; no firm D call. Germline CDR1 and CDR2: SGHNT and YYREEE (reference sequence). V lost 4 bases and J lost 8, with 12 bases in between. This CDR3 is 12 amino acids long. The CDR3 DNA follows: TGTGCCAGCAGCCAAGATAGTTACGGCTACACCTCC. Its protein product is CASSQDSYGYTS.

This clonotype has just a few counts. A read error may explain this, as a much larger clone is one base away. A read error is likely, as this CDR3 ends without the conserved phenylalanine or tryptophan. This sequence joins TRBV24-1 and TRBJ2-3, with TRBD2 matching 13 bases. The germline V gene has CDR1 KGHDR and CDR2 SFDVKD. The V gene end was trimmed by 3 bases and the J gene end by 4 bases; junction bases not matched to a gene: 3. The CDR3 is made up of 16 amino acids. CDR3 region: CATSDGGLAGPDTQYS. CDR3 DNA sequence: TGTGCCACCAGTGATGGGGGACTAGCGGGACCAGATACGCAGTATTCT.

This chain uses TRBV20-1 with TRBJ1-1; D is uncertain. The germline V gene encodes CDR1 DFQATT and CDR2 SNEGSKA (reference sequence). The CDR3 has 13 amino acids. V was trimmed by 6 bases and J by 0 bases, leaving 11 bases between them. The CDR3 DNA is TGCAGTGCAGAAAAACAGTTGAACACTGAAGCTTTCTTT. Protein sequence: CSAEKQLNTEAFF.

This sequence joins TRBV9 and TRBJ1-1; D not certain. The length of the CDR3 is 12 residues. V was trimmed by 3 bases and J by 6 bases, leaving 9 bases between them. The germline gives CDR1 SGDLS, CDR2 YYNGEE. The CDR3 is CASSAPSPEAFF. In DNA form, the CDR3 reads TGTGCCAGCAGCGCCCCTTCACCTGAAGCTTTCTTT.

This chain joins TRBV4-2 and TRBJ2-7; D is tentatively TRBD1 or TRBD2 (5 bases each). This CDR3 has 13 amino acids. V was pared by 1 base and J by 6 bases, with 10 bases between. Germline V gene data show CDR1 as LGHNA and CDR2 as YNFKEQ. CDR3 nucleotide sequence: TGTGCCAGCAGCCAAGGGGCAGGGACCGAGCAGTACTTC. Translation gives CASSQGAGTEQYF.

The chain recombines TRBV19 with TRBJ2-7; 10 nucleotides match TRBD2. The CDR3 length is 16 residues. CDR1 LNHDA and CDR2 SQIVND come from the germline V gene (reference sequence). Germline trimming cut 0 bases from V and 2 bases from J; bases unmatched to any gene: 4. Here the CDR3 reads CASSIDGTSEPYEQYF. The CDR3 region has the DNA TGTGCCAGTAGTATAGATGGGACTAGCGAGCCCTACGAGCAGTACTTC.